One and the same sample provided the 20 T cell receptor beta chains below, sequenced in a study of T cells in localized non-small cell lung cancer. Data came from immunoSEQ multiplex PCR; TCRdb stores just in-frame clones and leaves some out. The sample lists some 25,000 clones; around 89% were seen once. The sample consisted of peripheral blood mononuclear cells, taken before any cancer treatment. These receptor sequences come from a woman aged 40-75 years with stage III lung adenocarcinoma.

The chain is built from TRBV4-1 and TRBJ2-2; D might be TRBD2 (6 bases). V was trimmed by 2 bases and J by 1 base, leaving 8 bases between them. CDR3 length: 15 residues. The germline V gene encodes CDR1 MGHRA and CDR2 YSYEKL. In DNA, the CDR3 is TGCGCCAGCAGCCAATCCGGGAGGAACACCGGGGAGCTGTTTTTT. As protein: CASSQSGRNTGELFF.

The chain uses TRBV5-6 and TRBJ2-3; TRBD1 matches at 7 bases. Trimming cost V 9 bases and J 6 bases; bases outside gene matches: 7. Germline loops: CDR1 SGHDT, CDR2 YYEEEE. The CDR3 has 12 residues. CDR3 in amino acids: CATTQGTDTQYF. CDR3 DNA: TGTGCCACCACACAGGGGACGGATACGCAGTATTTT.

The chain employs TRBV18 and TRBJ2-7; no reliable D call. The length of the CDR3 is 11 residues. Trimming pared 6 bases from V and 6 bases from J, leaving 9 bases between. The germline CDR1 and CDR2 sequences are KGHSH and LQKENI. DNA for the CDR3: TGTGCCAGCTCCTCAAATGGCGAGCAGTACTTC. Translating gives CASSSNGEQYF.

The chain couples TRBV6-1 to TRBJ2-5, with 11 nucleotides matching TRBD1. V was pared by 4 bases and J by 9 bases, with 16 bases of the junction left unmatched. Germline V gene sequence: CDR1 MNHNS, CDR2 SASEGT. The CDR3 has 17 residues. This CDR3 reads CASSGGQGARGYRAQYF. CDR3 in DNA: TGTGCCAGCAGTGGCGGACAGGGGGCTAGGGGGTACAGGGCCCAGTACTTC.

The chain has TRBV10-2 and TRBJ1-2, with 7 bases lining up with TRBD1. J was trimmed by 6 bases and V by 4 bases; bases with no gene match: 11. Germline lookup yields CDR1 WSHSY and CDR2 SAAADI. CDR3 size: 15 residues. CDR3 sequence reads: CASSATQGNVNGYTF. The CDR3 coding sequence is TGCGCCAGCAGTGCAACACAGGGGAATGTCAATGGCTACACCTTC.

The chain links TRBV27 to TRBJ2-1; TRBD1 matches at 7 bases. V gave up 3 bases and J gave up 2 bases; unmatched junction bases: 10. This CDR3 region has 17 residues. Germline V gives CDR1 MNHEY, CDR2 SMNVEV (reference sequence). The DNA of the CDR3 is TGTGCCAGCAGTTTCCAGGGGGTCGGGGTTCCCTACAATGAGCAGTTCTTC. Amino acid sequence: CASSFQGVGVPYNEQFF.

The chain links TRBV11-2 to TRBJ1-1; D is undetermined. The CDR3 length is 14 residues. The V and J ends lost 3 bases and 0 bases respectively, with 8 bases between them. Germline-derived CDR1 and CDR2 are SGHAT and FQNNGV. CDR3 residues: CASSFQALNTEAFF. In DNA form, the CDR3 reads TGTGCCAGCAGCTTCCAGGCGCTGAACACTGAAGCTTTCTTT.

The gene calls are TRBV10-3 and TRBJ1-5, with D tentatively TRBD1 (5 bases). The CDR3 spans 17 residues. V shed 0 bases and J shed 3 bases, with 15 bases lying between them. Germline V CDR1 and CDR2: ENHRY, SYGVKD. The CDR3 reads CAISESHFRQPNQPQHF. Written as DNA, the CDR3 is TGTGCCATCAGTGAGTCTCATTTCAGACAGCCCAATCAGCCCCAGCATTTT.

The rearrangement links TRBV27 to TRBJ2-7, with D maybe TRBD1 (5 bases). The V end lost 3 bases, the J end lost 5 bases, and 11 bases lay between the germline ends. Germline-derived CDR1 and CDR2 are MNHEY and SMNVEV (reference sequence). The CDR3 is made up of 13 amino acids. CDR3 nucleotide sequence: TGTGCCAGCAGTTTTCAGGGCAAAAACGAGCAGTACTTC. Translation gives CASSFQGKNEQYF.

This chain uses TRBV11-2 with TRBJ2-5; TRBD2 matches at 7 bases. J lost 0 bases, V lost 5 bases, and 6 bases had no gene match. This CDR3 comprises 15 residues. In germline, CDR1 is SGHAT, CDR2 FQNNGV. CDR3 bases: TGTGCCAGCAGCCAACTACTAGCGCACCAAGAGACCCAGTACTTC. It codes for CASSQLLAHQETQYF.

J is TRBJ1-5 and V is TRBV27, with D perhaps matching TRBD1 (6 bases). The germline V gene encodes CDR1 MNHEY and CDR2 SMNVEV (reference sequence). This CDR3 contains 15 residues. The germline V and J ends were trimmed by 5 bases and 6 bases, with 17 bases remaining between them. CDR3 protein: CASSTYRARGQPQHF. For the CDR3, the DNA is TGTGCCAGCAGTACATACAGGGCGCGGGGTCAGCCCCAGCATTTT.

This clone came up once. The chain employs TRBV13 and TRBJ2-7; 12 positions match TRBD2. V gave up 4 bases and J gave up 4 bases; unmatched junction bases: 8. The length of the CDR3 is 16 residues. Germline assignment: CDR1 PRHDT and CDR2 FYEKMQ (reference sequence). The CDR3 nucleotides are TGTGCCAGCAGCTCAATAGGACTAGCGGGACGATACGAGCAGTACTTC. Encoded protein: CASSSIGLAGRYEQYF.

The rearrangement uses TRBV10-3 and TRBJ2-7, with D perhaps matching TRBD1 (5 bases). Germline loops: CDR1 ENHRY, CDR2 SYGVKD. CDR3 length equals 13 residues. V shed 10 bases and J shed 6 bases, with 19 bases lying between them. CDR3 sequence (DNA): TGTGCCAGTACAGGAAACTCGGCCTCCGAGCAGTACTTC. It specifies CASTGNSASEQYF.

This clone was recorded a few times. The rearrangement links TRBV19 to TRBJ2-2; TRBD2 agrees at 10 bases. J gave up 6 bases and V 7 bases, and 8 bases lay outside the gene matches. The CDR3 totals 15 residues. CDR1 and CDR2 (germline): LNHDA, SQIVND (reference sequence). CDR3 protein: CASTPSGGGAGELFF. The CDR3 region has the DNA TGTGCCAGTACCCCTAGCGGGGGTGGCGCCGGGGAGCTGTTTTTT.

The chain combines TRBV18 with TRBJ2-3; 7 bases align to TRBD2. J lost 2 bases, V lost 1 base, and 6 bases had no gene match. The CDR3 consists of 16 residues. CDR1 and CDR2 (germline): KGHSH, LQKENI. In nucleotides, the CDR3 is TGTGCCAGCTCACCACAGGGAGGGAGGTACACAGATACGCAGTATTTT. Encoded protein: CASSPQGGRYTDTQYF.

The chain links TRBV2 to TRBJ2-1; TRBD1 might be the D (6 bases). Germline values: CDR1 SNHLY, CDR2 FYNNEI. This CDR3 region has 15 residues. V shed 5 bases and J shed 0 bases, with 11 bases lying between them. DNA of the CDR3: TGTGCCAGCAGTCCAGGGGCAAGCTCCTACAATGAGCAGTTCTTC. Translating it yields CASSPGASSYNEQFF. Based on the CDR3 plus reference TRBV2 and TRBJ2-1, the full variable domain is EPEVTQTPSHQVTQMGQEVILRCVPISNHLYFYWYRQILGQKVEFLVSFYNNEISEKSEIFDDQFSVERPDGSNFTLKIRSTKLEDSAMYFCASSPGASSYNEQFFGPGTRLTVL.

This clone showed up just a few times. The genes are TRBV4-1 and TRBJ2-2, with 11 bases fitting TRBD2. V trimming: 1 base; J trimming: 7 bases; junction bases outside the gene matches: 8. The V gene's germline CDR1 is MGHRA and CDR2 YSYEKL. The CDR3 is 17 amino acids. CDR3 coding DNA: TGCGCCAGCAGCCAAGGTATTAGCGGGAGGGCCGTCGGGGAGCTGTTTTTT. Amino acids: CASSQGISGRAVGELFF.

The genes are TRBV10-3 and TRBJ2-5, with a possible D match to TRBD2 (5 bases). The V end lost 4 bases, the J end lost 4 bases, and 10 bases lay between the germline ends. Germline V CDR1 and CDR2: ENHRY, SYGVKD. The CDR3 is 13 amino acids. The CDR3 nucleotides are TGTGCCATCAGTGCGATGGCGGGAGAGACCCAGTACTTC. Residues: CAISAMAGETQYF.

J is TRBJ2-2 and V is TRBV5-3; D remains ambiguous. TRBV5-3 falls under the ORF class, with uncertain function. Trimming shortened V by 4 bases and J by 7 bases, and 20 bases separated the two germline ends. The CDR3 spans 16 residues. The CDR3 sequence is CARSKPTPPFGGELFF. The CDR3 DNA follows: TGTGCCAGAAGCAAACCGACACCCCCTTTTGGCGGGGAGCTGTTTTTT.

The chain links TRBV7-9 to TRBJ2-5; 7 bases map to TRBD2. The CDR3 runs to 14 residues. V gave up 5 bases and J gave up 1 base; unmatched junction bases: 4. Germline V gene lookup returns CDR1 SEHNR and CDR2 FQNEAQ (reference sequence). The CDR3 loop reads CASSLGGSQETQYF. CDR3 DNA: TGTGCCAGCAGCCTGGGGGGGTCCCAAGAGACCCAGTACTTC.